This TCR beta chain was captured in a study of OX40 agonist ivuxolimab in advanced cancers. Study details: Dose-escalation patients' cancers were hepatocellular carcinoma, melanoma, renal cell or head and neck cancer.

Exclusion of a patient followed from autoimmune disease history or systemic immunosuppression. This table comes from immunoSEQ multiplex PCR, and its TCRdb copy is limited to in-frame clones, with some not included. The data show around 70,000 clones, roughly 84% seen once. Points on this clone: Antigen: not known.

Study results and caveats: On average, CD8+ T cells had more expanded clones than CD4+. With doses of 0.1 to 3.0 mg/kg, CD4+ and CD8+ blood T cells had undergone clonal expansion by week 6.

The TCR was taken from an adult with an advanced solid tumor such as melanoma, head and neck, liver or kidney cancer. This specimen was CD4+ or CD8+ T cells sorted from blood, taken in a trial of the OX40 agonist ivuxolimab.

The CDR3 reads CASSLGRDPVTDTQYF. CDR3 DNA sequence: TGCGCCAGCAGCTTGGGACGGGATCCGGTCACAGATACGCAGTATTTT. The rearrangement links TRBV5-1 to TRBJ2-3; tentatively, D is TRBD2 (5 bases). The CDR3 contains 16 residues. Germline CDR1 is SGHRS and CDR2 is YFSETQ. The germline V and J ends were trimmed by 0 bases and 2 bases, with 13 bases remaining between them.